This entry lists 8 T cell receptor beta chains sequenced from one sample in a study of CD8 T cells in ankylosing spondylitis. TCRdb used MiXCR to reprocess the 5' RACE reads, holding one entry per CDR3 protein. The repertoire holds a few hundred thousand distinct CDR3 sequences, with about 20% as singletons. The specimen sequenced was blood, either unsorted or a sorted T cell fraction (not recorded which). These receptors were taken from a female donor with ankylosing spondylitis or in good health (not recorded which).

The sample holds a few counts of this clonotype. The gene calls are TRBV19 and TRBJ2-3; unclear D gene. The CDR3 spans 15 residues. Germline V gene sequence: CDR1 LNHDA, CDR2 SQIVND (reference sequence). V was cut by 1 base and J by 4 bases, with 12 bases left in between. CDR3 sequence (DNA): TGTGCCAGTAGTATAGGAGTACGGGCCTCAGATACGCAGTATTTT. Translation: CASSIGVRASDTQYF.

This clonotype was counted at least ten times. DNA of the CDR3: TGTGCCAGCAGGGGAGGGGATCGGAGCACTGAAGCTTTCTTT. Translating gives CASRGGDRSTEAFF. The V gene is TRBV27, the J gene TRBJ1-1; TRBD1 might be the D (5 bases). Trimming took off 6 bases at V and 4 bases at J, with 15 bases between the two ends. The length of the CDR3 is 14 residues. Germline V gene sequence: CDR1 MNHEY, CDR2 SMNVEV (reference sequence).

This chain's CDR3 is CSASLGVFSYEQYF. The DNA for the CDR3 is TGCAGTGCGAGCCTGGGAGTGTTTTCCTACGAGCAGTACTTC. The rearrangement uses TRBV20-1 and TRBJ2-7; possible D gene TRBD2, 5 bases. V lost 6 bases, J lost 1 base, and 16 bases lay in between. Germline assignment: CDR1 DFQATT and CDR2 SNEGSKA (reference sequence). This CDR3 is built from 14 residues.

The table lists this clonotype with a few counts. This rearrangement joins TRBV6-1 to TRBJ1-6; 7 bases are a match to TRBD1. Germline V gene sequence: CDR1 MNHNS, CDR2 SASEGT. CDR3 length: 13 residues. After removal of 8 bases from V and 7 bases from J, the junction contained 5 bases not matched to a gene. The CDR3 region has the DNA TGTGCCAGCCGAAGGGACAGCAATTCACCCCTCCACTTT. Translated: CASRRDSNSPLHF.

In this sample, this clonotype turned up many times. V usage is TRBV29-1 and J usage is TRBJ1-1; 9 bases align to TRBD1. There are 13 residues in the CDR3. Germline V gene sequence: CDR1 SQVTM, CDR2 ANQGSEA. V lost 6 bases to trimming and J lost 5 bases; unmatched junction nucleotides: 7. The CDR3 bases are TGCAGCGTACAGGGGGCGGGTCATACTGAAGCTTTCTTT. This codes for CSVQGAGHTEAFF.

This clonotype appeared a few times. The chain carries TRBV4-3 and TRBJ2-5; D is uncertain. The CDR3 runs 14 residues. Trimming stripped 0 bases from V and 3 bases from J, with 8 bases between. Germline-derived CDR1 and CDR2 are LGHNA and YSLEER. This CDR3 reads CASSQDPGKETQYF. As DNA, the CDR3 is TGCGCCAGCAGCCAAGATCCAGGCAAAGAGACCCAGTACTTC.

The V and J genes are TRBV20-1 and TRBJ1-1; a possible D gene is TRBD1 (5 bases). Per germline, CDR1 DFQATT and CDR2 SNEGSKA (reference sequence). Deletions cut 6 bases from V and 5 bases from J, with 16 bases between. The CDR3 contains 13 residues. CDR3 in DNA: TGCAGTGCCAAGGAGGGGCATAGGACTGAAGCTTTCTTT. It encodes CSAKEGHRTEAFF.

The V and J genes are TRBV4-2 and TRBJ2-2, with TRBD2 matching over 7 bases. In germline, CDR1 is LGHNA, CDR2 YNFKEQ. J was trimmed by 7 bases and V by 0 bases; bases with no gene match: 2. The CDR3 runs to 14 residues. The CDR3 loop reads CASSQDSGVGELFF. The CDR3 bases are TGTGCCAGCAGCCAAGACAGCGGGGTCGGGGAGCTGTTTTTT.